The T cell receptor (beta chain) under discussion was sequenced for a study of T-cell memory formation after mild COVID-19. V was shortened by 8 bases and J by 8 bases, with 10 bases between the two germline ends. In germline, CDR1 is MGHDK, CDR2 SYGVNS. The CDR3 runs to 11 residues. A single record per CDR3 protein comes from TCRdb applying MiXCR to the 5' RACE reads. The sample has about 450,000 distinct CDR3 sequences, under 25% seen once. This chain joins TRBV25-1 and TRBJ2-4; D unclear. The receptor's source is an adult woman who had mild COVID-19 (a few samples of this study predate the infection). Cell type and time point are not known. Material for sequencing was PBMCs or a T cell subset sorted from them (not recorded which). The DNA for the CDR3 is TGTGCCAGCTCCCCCAGTTACATTCAGTACTTC. This translates into CASSPSYIQYF.